Listed below are T cell receptor beta chains from one sample, sequenced in a study of T cell clones after liver transplantation. This table comes from immunoSEQ multiplex PCR, and its TCRdb copy is limited to in-frame clones, with some not included. The sample has roughly 100,000 clones, around 84% seen once. Specimen: CD4+ T cells from blood, collected around 50 months after liver transplant. The origin of the receptors is a human patient who received a liver transplant. Some of the T cells may derive from the graft donor. The CDR3 runs from the conserved cysteine through the conserved F or W. The D gene is left open where the match is weak. The listing skips clone size in some rows; elsewhere it reads once, few, many or a size class.

>TRBD1|TRBV10-3|TRBJ2-3|NA
TGTGCCATCTGGACAGGGGGCACAGATACGCAGTATTTT
CAIWTGGTDTQYF
>TRBD1|TRBV7-6|TRBJ2-1|NA
TGTGCCAGCAGCCAGAGACAGGGAAACTACAATGAGCAGTTCTTC
CASSQRQGNYNEQFF
>TRBD2|TRBV5-1|TRBJ2-3|NA
TGCGCCAGCAGCCCCCCCCGGGGACTAGCGGGAGGGCCTTCAACAGATACGCAGTATTTT
CASSPPRGLAGGPSTDTQYF
>NA|TRBV4-2|TRBJ2-2|NA
TGTGCCAGCAGCCAAGCGGACGGGGAGCTGTTTTTT
CASSQADGELFF
>NA|TRBV27|TRBJ2-2|few
TGTGCCAGCAGTTTAGTGAGTGGGCGGGGTACCGGGGAGCTGTTTTTT
CASSLVSGRGTGELFF
>NA|TRBV7-2|TRBJ1-1|NA
TGTGCCAGCAGCTTGGGACATATGAACACTGAAGCTTTCTTT
CASSLGHMNTEAFF
>NA|TRBV18|TRBJ1-3|NA
TGTGCCAGCTCACCACCTCGAGCTGGAAACACCATATATTTT
CASSPPRAGNTIYF
>NA|TRBV7-8|TRBJ1-5|NA
TGTGCCAGCAGCTACACATGGGGGAAACCGGGAAACCAGCCCCAGCATTTT
CASSYTWGKPGNQPQHF
>NA|TRBV28|TRBJ1-2|NA
TGTGCCAGCAGTTTATACACTAACTATGGCTACACCTTC
CASSLYTNYGYTF
>NA|TRBV6-5|TRBJ2-3|few
TGTGCCAGCAGTTGGAGGCATAGCACAGATACGCAGTATTTT
CASSWRHSTDTQYF
>NA|TRBV25-1|TRBJ2-5|NA
TGTGCCAGCAGTGACCCTCAGCGGGCACAAGAGACCCAGTACTTC
CASSDPQRAQETQYF